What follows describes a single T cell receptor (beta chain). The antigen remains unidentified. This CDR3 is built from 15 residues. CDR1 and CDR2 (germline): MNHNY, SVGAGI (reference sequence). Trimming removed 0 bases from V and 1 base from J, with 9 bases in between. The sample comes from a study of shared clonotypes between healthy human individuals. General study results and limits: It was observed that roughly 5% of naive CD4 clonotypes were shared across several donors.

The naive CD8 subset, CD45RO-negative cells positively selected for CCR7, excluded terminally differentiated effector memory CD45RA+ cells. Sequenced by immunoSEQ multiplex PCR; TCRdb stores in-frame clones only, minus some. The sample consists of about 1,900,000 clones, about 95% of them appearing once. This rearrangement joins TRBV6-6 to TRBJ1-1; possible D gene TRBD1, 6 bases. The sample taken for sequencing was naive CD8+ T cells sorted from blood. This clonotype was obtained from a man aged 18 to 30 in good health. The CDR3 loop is CASSYSKQGNTEAFF. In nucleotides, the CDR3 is TGTGCCAGCAGTTACTCAAAACAGGGGAACACTGAAGCTTTCTTT.